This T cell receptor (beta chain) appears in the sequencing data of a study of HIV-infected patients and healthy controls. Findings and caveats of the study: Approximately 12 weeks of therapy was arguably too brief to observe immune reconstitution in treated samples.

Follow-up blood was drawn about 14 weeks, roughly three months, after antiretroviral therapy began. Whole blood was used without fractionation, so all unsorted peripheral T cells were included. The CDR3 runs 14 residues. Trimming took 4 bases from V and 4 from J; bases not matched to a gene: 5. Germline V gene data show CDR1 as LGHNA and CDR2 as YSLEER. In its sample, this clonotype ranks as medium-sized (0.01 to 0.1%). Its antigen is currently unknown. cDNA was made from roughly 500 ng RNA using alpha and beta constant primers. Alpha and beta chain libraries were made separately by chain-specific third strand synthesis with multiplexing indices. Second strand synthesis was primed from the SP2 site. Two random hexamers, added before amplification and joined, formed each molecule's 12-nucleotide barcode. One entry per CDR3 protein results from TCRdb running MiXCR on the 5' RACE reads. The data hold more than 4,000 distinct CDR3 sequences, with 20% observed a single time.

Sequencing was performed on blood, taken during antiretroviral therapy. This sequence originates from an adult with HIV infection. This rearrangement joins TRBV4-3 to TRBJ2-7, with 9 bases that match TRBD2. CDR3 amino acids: CASSLWRGGYEQYF. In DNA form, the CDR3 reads TGCGCCAGCAGCCTTTGGCGGGGGGGTTACGAGCAGTACTTC.